The 12 T cell receptor beta chains reported below all come from one sample, sequenced in a study of cytomegalovirus exposure and HLA in healthy donors. The primer mix had 60 Vbeta and 13 Jbeta primers. TCRdb keeps only in-frame clones here, not all; method: immunoSEQ multiplex PCR. The sample holds some 150,000 clones, 77% seen once. The sample was PBMCs. The source is a female donor in good health and CMV-seronegative.

The chain links TRBV11-2 to TRBJ2-1; a possible D gene is TRBD2 (6 bases). Germline assignment: CDR1 SGHAT and CDR2 FQNNGV. There are 16 residues in the CDR3. Trimming shortened V by 1 base and J by 7 bases, and 17 bases separated the two germline ends. CDR3 bases: TGTGCCAGCAGCTTAGGGGCTAGCGAAGCAGTGAATGAGCAGTTCTTC. Amino acid sequence: CASSLGASEAVNEQFF.

The V and J genes are TRBV18 and TRBJ2-3; a weak D match, TRBD2 (5 bases). This CDR3 is built from 15 residues. CDR1 and CDR2 from the germline V gene are KGHSH and LQKENI. V gave up 4 bases and J gave up 0 bases, with 11 bases separating them. For the CDR3, the DNA is TGTGCCAGCTCACGAGACTACTTAAGCACAGATACGCAGTATTTT. Its translation is CASSRDYLSTDTQYF.

The chain combines TRBV5-4 with TRBJ2-4, with D perhaps matching TRBD1 (5 bases). Germline CDR1 is SGHNT and CDR2 is YYREEE (reference sequence). V was shortened by 4 bases and J by 2 bases, with 16 bases between the two germline ends. The CDR3 has 16 residues. The CDR3 is CASSPVQARSKNIQYF. DNA for the CDR3: TGTGCCAGCAGCCCGGTACAGGCGAGATCCAAAAACATTCAGTACTTC.

The chain carries TRBV4-2 and TRBJ2-3; TRBD2 might be the D (5 bases). Germline CDR1 and CDR2: LGHNA and YNFKEQ. Trimming pared 1 base from V and 4 bases from J, leaving 9 bases between. This CDR3 region has 14 residues. CDR3 residues: CASSQVGGSDTQYF. For the CDR3, the DNA is TGTGCCAGCAGCCAAGTTGGCGGGTCAGATACGCAGTATTTT.

This clone was seen a few times. The V and J genes are TRBV6-1 and TRBJ1-3; maybe TRBD1 (5 bases). Germline lookup yields CDR1 MNHNS and CDR2 SASEGT. The ends were cut back, 2 bases at V and 0 bases at J, with 8 bases in the middle. This CDR3 contains 15 residues. The CDR3 coding sequence is TGTGCCAGCAGTGAAAGACAGCACTCTGGAAACACCATATATTTT. Its protein product is CASSERQHSGNTIYF.

V and J are TRBV10-1 and TRBJ1-1; 8 nucleotides agree with TRBD1. The CDR3 loop spans 15 amino acids. V lost 3 bases, J lost 1 base, and 4 bases stayed unmatched. Germline CDR1 and CDR2: WNHNN and SYGVQD (reference sequence). The CDR3, as DNA: TGCGCCAGCAGTGATTACCAGGGGGCGAACACTGAAGCTTTCTTT. It yields the protein CASSDYQGANTEAFF.

The chain couples TRBV18 to TRBJ1-1; unclear D gene. Germline V gene lookup returns CDR1 KGHSH and CDR2 LQKENI. V gave up 4 bases and J gave up 1 base, with 7 bases separating them. The CDR3 loop spans 13 amino acids. Here the CDR3 DNA reads TGTGCCAGCTCACTGGGAGAGAACACTGAAGCTTTCTTT. This gives the protein CASSLGENTEAFF.

The chain links TRBV19 to TRBJ1-1; perhaps TRBD1 as D (5 bases). The germline gives CDR1 LNHDA, CDR2 SQIVND (reference sequence). Trimming left V 4 bases short and J 4 bases short, with 16 bases between. This CDR3 is 15 amino acids long. DNA for the CDR3: TGTGCCAGTAGTACCCCCGACAGCCCCGGCACTGAAGCTTTCTTT. This gives the protein CASSTPDSPGTEAFF.

V usage is TRBV29-1 and J usage is TRBJ1-1; D gene uncertain. With 4 bases removed from V and 1 base from J, the gap between germline ends came to 10 bases. The length of the CDR3 is 13 residues. Germline CDR1 reads SQVTM; CDR2 reads ANQGSEA. The CDR3 sequence: CSVGSTGNTEAFF. In DNA, the CDR3 is TGCAGCGTTGGGTCCACGGGGAACACTGAAGCTTTCTTT.

This rearrangement joins TRBV6-4 to TRBJ2-5; 8 bases fit TRBD2. The V and J ends lost 6 bases and 2 bases, in that order; junction bases with no gene match: 8. Germline V gives CDR1 MRHNA, CDR2 SNTAGT. This CDR3 contains 15 residues. This CDR3 is CASSPQSGGQETQYF. As DNA, the CDR3 is TGTGCCAGCAGCCCTCAGAGCGGGGGACAAGAGACCCAGTACTTC.

The V and J genes are TRBV27 and TRBJ2-7, with D tentatively TRBD2 (5 bases). Looked up from germline, CDR1 is MNHEY and CDR2 is SMNVEV (reference sequence). The CDR3 consists of 11 residues. Trimming took 10 bases from V and 4 from J, leaving 11 bases between them. The CDR3 DNA follows: TGTGCCACCAGCACGGGATACGAGCAGTACTTC. Protein product: CATSTGYEQYF.

In DNA form, the CDR3 reads TGTGCCAGCAGTCCCGACGAGTCGGGAGGTTGTGGCTACACCTTC. Amino acids: CASSPDESGGCGYTF. The chain is built from TRBV6-4 and TRBJ1-2; unclear D gene. V lost 5 bases, J lost 7 bases, and 20 bases lay in between. The CDR3 extends over 15 amino acids. Germline V lookup: CDR1 MRHNA, CDR2 SNTAGT.